This note documents a single T cell receptor (beta chain) sequence. Its antigen is currently unknown. Sequencing was performed with immunoSEQ multiplex PCR; in TCRdb, only in-frame clones are kept and a portion is missing. The top ten hold 26% of the sample, which has approximately 33,000 clones, more than 90% seen once. It was autoimmune disease history or systemic immunosuppression that excluded patients. The sample is drawn from a study of OX40 agonist ivuxolimab in advanced cancers. The overall study: Those treated in dose escalation had hepatocellular carcinoma, melanoma, renal cell cancer or head and neck cancer.

Findings and caveats of the study: Fewer expanded clones were found on average in CD4+ than in CD8+ T cells.

The material was CD4+ or CD8+ T cells sorted from blood, obtained in a trial of the OX40 agonist ivuxolimab. This sequence was found in an adult with an advanced solid tumor such as melanoma, head and neck, liver or kidney cancer.

The CDR3 nucleotides are TGTGCCAGCAGTGAATTCCCAGGGGGCAGCAATCAGCCCCAGCATTTT. Protein: CASSEFPGGSNQPQHF. This chain connects TRBV6-1 to TRBJ1-5, with TRBD1 matching 8 bases. The CDR3 covers 16 residues. CDR1 is MNHNS, CDR2 SASEGT, per germline. V gave up 2 bases and J gave up 1 base; unmatched junction bases: 4.